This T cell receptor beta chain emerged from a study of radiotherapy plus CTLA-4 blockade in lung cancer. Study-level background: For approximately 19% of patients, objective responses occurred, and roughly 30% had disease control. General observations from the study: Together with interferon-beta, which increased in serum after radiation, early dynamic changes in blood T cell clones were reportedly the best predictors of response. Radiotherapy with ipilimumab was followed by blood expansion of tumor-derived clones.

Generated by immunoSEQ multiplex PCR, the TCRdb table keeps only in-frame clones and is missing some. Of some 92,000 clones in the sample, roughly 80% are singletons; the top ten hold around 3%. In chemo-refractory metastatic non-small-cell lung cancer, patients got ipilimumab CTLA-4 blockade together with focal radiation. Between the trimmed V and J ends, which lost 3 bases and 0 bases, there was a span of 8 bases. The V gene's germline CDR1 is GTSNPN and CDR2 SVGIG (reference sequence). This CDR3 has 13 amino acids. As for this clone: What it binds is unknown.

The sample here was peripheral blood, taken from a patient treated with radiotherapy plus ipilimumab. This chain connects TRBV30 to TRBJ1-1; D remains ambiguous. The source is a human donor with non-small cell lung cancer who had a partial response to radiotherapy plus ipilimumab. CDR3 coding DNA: TGTGCCTGGAGGTATATAATGAACACTGAAGCTTTCTTT. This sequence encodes CAWRYIMNTEAFF.